This TCR beta chain came from a study of T cell responses to AZD1222 COVID-19 vaccine. General observations from the study: Among those given AZD1222, only six were seropositive at baseline. Reportedly, close to half of spike-specific TCRs are directed against unmutated variant regions. There were mostly white British donors and more females than males, and clonal diversity was possibly underestimated. Researchers report vaccine-associated CD4 TCRs spanning spike, with dominance at 160-218 and 743-854.

The protocol was immunoSEQ multiplex PCR, while the TCRdb copy is restricted to in-frame clones and leaves out a portion. The table has about 160,000 clones, around 92% seen once. About this clone: No antigen is known for it.

Germline CDR1 and CDR2: MNHEY and SVGAGI. V was shortened by 6 bases and J by 8 bases, with 16 bases between the two germline ends. The CDR3 sequence is 13 residues long. The sequenced sample was peripheral blood, obtained 28 days after the second AZD1222 dose. This sequence joins TRBV6-5 and TRBJ1-2; possibly TRBD1 for D (5 bases). The source is an adult who received the AZD1222 COVID-19 vaccine. CDR3 region: CASRPPREGGYTF. CDR3 sequence (DNA): TGTGCCAGCAGACCCCCCAGGGAGGGAGGCTACACCTTC.